Below, 10 T cell receptor beta chains from the same sample are listed, as sequenced in a study of T cell repertoires in cytomegalovirus infection. From the reads, TCRdb called clonotypes with MiXCR, one entry per CDR3 protein. The sample has 150,000 to 190,000 distinct CDR3 sequences, around a quarter seen once. Source material: PBMCs. The receptors shown here come from a human donor in good health (CMV status not recorded). Some clones in this sample may be carry-over from other donors' samples.

This clonotype has more than one count but fewer than ten. This CDR3 is CASSIGRGPYEQYF. DNA of the CDR3: TGTGCCAGTAGTATAGGGAGAGGTCCCTACGAGCAGTACTTC. The V and J genes are TRBV19 and TRBJ2-7; D is unresolved. V lost 1 base and J 2 bases, leaving 9 bases between the germline ends. CDR1 and CDR2 (germline): LNHDA, SQIVND (reference sequence). CDR3 size: 14 residues.

In its sample, this clonotype was seen a few times. The rearrangement joins TRBV19 to TRBJ2-6; tentatively, D is TRBD2 (5 bases). CDR3 length: 14 residues. V shed 4 bases and J shed 4 bases, with 8 bases lying between them. Per germline, CDR1 LNHDA and CDR2 SQIVND (reference sequence). The CDR3 DNA sequence: TGTGCCAGTAGTACAGGAGGAGGGGCCAACGTCCTGACTTTC. Encoded protein: CASSTGGGANVLTF.

This clonotype was recorded a few times. This rearrangement joins TRBV7-8 to TRBJ1-1; D might be TRBD1 (6 bases). The CDR3 length is 15 residues. V was clipped by 3 bases and J by 5 bases, with 16 bases between them. Germline V gene data show CDR1 as SGHVS and CDR2 as FQNEAQ. CDR3 amino acids: CASSFPTGGRTEAFF. CDR3 sequence (DNA): TGTGCCAGCAGCTTCCCCACGGGGGGGCGAACTGAAGCTTTCTTT.

The genes are TRBV28 and TRBJ2-7, with D unresolved. The CDR3 contains 11 residues. The germline gives CDR1 MDHEN, CDR2 SYDVKM. The V gene lost 5 bases and the J gene lost 7 bases, with 9 bases spanning the gap. CDR3 sequence reads: CASSGVGEQYF. The CDR3 coding sequence is TGTGCCAGCAGTGGCGTCGGGGAGCAGTACTTC.

This chain links TRBV5-1 with TRBJ2-7, with TRBD1 as a possible D gene (7 bases). V was trimmed by 0 bases and J by 8 bases, leaving 15 bases between them. The germline V gene has CDR1 SGHRS and CDR2 YFSETQ. CDR3 length: 14 residues. The CDR3 here is CASSLDVRGRQQYF. The CDR3 DNA reads TGCGCCAGCAGCTTGGACGTCAGGGGGAGGCAGCAGTACTTC.

The J gene is TRBJ1-4, the V gene TRBV6-5, with 8 bases that match TRBD1. This CDR3 comprises 16 residues. The V gene's germline CDR1 is MNHEY and CDR2 SVGAGI. J lost 0 bases, V lost 6 bases, and 6 bases had no gene match. Here the CDR3 reads CASSLDRASTNEKLFF. Written as DNA, the CDR3 is TGTGCCAGCAGCCTGGACAGGGCCTCAACTAATGAAAAACTGTTTTTT.

The table lists this clonotype with a count of one. CDR3 amino acids: CASSPGAFYGYTF. The CDR3 DNA sequence: TGTGCCAGCAGCCCAGGTGCTTTCTATGGCTACACCTTC. The J gene is TRBJ1-2, the V gene TRBV3-1; D ambiguous. The CDR3 has 13 residues. V lost 4 bases and J 4 bases, leaving 10 bases between the germline ends. CDR1 is LGHDT and CDR2 is YNNKEL in the germline V gene (reference sequence).

The rearrangement uses TRBV29-1 and TRBJ2-4; 9 bases map to TRBD2. The J segment lost 1 base and the V segment lost 7 bases, leaving 8 bases of the junction unmatched. The CDR3 sequence is 15 residues long. The germline V gene has CDR1 SQVTM and CDR2 ANQGSEA. The CDR3 region is CSALAGAPAKNIQYF. The CDR3 DNA follows: TGCAGCGCATTAGCGGGGGCGCCGGCCAAAAACATTCAGTACTTC. The full variable domain, in which reference TRBV29-1 and TRBJ2-4 provide the parts outside the CDR3, is SAVISQKPSRDICQRGTSLTIQCQVDSQVTMMFWYRQQPGQSLTLIATANQGSEATYESGFVIDKFPISRPNLTFSTLTVSNMSPEDSSIYLCSALAGAPAKNIQYFGAGTRLSVL.

The sample holds many counts of this clonotype. One end of the junction does not line up with germline, which may come from a read error. The genes are TRBV29-1 and TRBJ2-4; 9 bases line up with TRBD1. Germline loops: CDR1 SQVTM, CDR2 ANQGSEA. The CDR3 sequence is 18 residues long. The CDR3 loop is CSVEAGGTGRGAKNIQYF. Here the CDR3 DNA reads TGCAGCGTGGAAGCTGGTGGGACAGGGCGGGGAGCCAAAAACATTCAGTACTTC.

This clonotype was counted at least ten times. This sequence joins TRBV6-2 or TRBV6-3 and TRBJ1-5; D is undetermined. The V and J ends lost 4 bases and 1 base respectively, with 14 bases between them. The CDR3 contains 16 residues. CDR1 is MNHEY and CDR2 is SVGEGT in the germline V gene. The CDR3 DNA sequence: TGTGCCAGCAGTTCTTGGGGATTTCGGAGCAATCAGCCCCAGCATTTT. This encodes CASSSWGFRSNQPQHF.